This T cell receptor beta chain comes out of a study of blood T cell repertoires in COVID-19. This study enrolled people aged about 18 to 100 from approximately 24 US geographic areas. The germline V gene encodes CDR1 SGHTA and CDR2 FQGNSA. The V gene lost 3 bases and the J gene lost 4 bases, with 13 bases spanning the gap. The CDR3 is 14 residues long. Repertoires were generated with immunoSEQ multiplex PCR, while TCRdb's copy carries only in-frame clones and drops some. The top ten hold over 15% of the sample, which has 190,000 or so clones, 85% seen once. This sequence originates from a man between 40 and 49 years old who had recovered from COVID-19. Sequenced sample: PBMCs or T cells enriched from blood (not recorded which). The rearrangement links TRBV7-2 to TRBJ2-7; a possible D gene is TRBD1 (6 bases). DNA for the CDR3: TGTGCCAGCAGCTTCCCAGGGGTTTCGTACGAGCAGTACTTC. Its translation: CASSFPGVSYEQYF.